These 5 T cell receptor beta chains were all obtained from the same sample, sequenced in a study of blood T cell repertoires in COVID-19. The method was immunoSEQ multiplex PCR; TCRdb's version includes in-frame clones alone and lacks a portion of them. The sample contains some 200,000 clones, approximately 83% of which appear only once. Sequenced sample: peripheral blood. These receptor sequences come from a woman in her 30s with COVID-19, enrolled during active disease.

The chain couples TRBV5-6 to TRBJ2-7; maybe TRBD2 (5 bases). CDR3 size: 13 residues. The germline V gene encodes CDR1 SGHDT and CDR2 YYEEEE. V lost 2 bases, J lost 3 bases, and 9 bases lay in between. CDR3 sequence (DNA): TGTGCCAGCAGCTTAAGAGGAGGCTACGAGCAGTACTTC. Its protein product is CASSLRGGYEQYF. Supplemented by reference TRBV5-6 and TRBJ2-7, the full variable domain reads DAGVTQSPTHLIKTRGQQVTLRCSPKSGHDTVSWYQQALGQGPQFIFQYYEEEERQRGNFPDRFSGHQFPNYSSELNVNALLLGDSALYLCASSLRGGYEQYFGPGTRLTVT.

The sample holds one count of this clone. This sequence joins TRBV11-1 and TRBJ1-6, with 8 bases aligning to TRBD1. The V gene's germline CDR1 is SGHAT and CDR2 FQDESV (reference sequence). The CDR3 length is 14 residues. V lost 5 bases to trimming and J lost 5 bases; unmatched junction nucleotides: 2. CDR3 in amino acids: CASSRTGNNSPLHF. CDR3 DNA sequence: TGTGCCAGCAGCCGGACAGGGAATAATTCACCCCTCCACTTT.

This rearrangement joins TRBV6-5 to TRBJ1-1; TRBD1 matches at 7 bases. The CDR3 runs to 15 residues. The junction had 10 bases not matched to a gene; V was cut back by 3 bases and J by 6 bases. Germline V lookup: CDR1 MNHEY, CDR2 SVGAGI. CDR3 amino acids: CASSYRGGGAAEAFF. The CDR3 bases are TGTGCCAGCAGTTATCGAGGAGGGGGCGCCGCTGAAGCTTTCTTT.

The V gene is TRBV6-2 or TRBV6-3, the J gene TRBJ1-1, with TRBD1 matching over 9 bases. Losses at the gene ends were 4 bases for V and 4 bases for J; bases not matched to a gene: 7. Per the germline V gene, CDR1 is MNHEY and CDR2 is SVGEGT. This CDR3 has 15 amino acids. CDR3 amino acids: CASSSTGGSVTEAFF. DNA for the CDR3: TGTGCCAGCAGTTCGACAGGGGGTAGTGTCACTGAAGCTTTCTTT.

V gene TRBV5-5 combines with J gene TRBJ2-7, with D possibly being TRBD1 (6 bases). The CDR3 runs 13 residues. Germline loops: CDR1 SGHKS, CDR2 YYEKEE (reference sequence). Trimming left V 4 bases short and J 2 bases short, with 10 bases between. CDR3 sequence reads: CASSRTETYEQYF. The CDR3 nucleotides are TGTGCCAGCAGCCGGACAGAGACCTACGAGCAGTACTTC.